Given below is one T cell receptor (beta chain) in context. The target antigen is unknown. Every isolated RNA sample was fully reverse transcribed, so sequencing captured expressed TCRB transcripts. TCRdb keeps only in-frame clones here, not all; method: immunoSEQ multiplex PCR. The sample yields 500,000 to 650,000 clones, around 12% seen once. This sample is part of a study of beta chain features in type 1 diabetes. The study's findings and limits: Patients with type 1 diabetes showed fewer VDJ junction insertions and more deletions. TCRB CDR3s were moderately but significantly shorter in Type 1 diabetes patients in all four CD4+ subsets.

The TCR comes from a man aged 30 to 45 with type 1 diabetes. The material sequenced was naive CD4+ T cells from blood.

CDR3: CASSMLTGGYYGYTF. CDR3 sequence (DNA): TGTGCCAGTAGTATGTTGACAGGGGGCTACTATGGCTACACCTTC. V gene TRBV19 combines with J gene TRBJ1-2; 10 bases fit TRBD1. Germline V gene data show CDR1 as LNHDA and CDR2 as SQIVND (reference sequence). The CDR3 length is 15 residues. V shed 3 bases and J 3 bases; nucleotides not matched to a gene: 4.